Shown below are 28 T cell receptor beta chains from a single sample sequenced in a study of T cell changes during pregnancy in multiple sclerosis. Data came from immunoSEQ multiplex PCR; TCRdb stores just in-frame clones and leaves some out. The data contain under 70,000 clones, around 90% of them singletons. The starting material was peripheral blood, obtained in the second trimester of pregnancy. The receptors shown here come from a female donor with multiple sclerosis, enrolled in a pregnancy study.

V gene TRBV5-1 combines with J gene TRBJ2-2, with 10 nucleotides matching TRBD2. The CDR3 runs 18 residues. The V and J ends lost 0 bases and 11 bases, in that order; junction bases with no gene match: 16. Germline CDR1 is SGHRS and CDR2 is YFSETQ. The CDR3 DNA reads TGCGCCAGCAGCTTGGCGCCGGGACAGCGGGGGGGAACAAACGAGCTGTTTTTT. As protein: CASSLAPGQRGGTNELFF.

This rearrangement joins TRBV6-5 to TRBJ2-7; possibly TRBD1 for D (6 bases). Germline V gene sequence: CDR1 MNHEY, CDR2 SVGAGI. The CDR3 extends over 11 amino acids. Trimming took off 6 bases at V and 6 bases at J, with 9 bases between the two ends. The CDR3 region is CASSSGAEQYF. Written as DNA, the CDR3 is TGTGCCAGCAGCTCAGGGGCCGAGCAGTACTTC.

CDR3 sequence: CASSSRGYGANVLTF. CDR3 bases: TGTGCCAGCAGTTCCAGGGGGTATGGGGCCAACGTCCTGACTTTC. The chain is built from TRBV28 and TRBJ2-6; 7 bases fit TRBD1. Trimming took 4 bases from V and 3 from J; bases not matched to a gene: 3. CDR3 length: 15 residues. Germline CDR1 MDHEN, CDR2 SYDVKM.

This clone was counted a single time. This chain uses TRBV5-8 with TRBJ1-2, with D perhaps TRBD1 (5 bases). The length of the CDR3 is 13 residues. Germline lookup yields CDR1 SGHTS and CDR2 YDEGEE. V lost 1 base and J lost 8, with 12 bases in between. Here the CDR3 DNA reads TGTGCCAGCAGCTTGTCGGGGGTGTGGGGCTACACCTTC. The encoded protein is CASSLSGVWGYTF.

The genes are TRBV6-6 and TRBJ2-1; 7 nucleotides agree with TRBD1. The germline gives CDR1 MNHNY, CDR2 SVGAGI (reference sequence). CDR3 length: 15 amino acids. V lost 2 bases, J lost 4 bases, and 5 bases stayed unmatched. The CDR3 region is CASSYEGAEYNEQFF. For the CDR3, the DNA is TGTGCCAGCAGTTACGAGGGGGCAGAATACAATGAGCAGTTCTTC.

V gene TRBV29-1 combines with J gene TRBJ2-5; 13 nucleotides align to TRBD2. V shed 4 bases, J shed 7 bases, and the junction held 6 bases outside the gene matches. CDR1 is SQVTM and CDR2 is ANQGSEA in the germline V gene. The CDR3 spans 14 residues. The DNA of the CDR3 is TGCAGCGTTGCCACTAGCGGGGGGGCCGGGACCCAGTACTTC. Its translation: CSVATSGGAGTQYF.

This sequence joins TRBV11-1 and TRBJ1-2; 7 bases are shared with TRBD1. V was clipped by 1 base and J by 2 bases; unmatched bases: 4. CDR3 size: 15 residues. CDR1 and CDR2 (germline): SGHAT, FQDESV (reference sequence). In DNA form, the CDR3 reads TGTGCCAGCAGCTTAGGAGGCAGGGGGAACTATGGCTACACCTTC. It codes for CASSLGGRGNYGYTF.

This chain links TRBV6-1 with TRBJ1-1; 9 bases line up with TRBD1. J gave up 5 bases and V 4 bases, and 8 bases lay outside the gene matches. The CDR3 loop spans 15 amino acids. In germline, CDR1 is MNHNS, CDR2 SASEGT. This CDR3 reads CASSAPGQGWTEAFF. DNA of the CDR3: TGTGCCAGCAGTGCTCCGGGACAGGGTTGGACTGAAGCTTTCTTT.

The J gene is TRBJ1-2, the V gene TRBV7-2, with a weak D call TRBD1 (5 bases). The CDR3 extends over 13 amino acids. CDR1 is SGHTA, CDR2 FQGNSA, per germline. V was trimmed by 6 bases and J by 4 bases, leaving 12 bases between them. Here the CDR3 DNA reads TGTGCCAGCAGTCCCACAGGTGTCTATGGCTACACCTTC. Translating gives CASSPTGVYGYTF.

This clone was found a few times. V is TRBV20-1 and J is TRBJ2-3, with a possible D match to TRBD2 (5 bases). Germline V gene lookup returns CDR1 DFQATT and CDR2 SNEGSKA (reference sequence). There are 11 residues in the CDR3. V was trimmed by 7 bases and J by 4 bases, leaving 9 bases between them. The CDR3 DNA is TGCAGTGTGCGGGTTGCAGATACGCAGTATTTT. This codes for CSVRVADTQYF.

This chain joins TRBV4-3 and TRBJ1-3, with 7 bases fitting TRBD1. CDR3 size: 16 residues. V was clipped by 3 bases and J by 3 bases; unmatched bases: 8. The germline V gene has CDR1 LGHNA and CDR2 YSLEER. The CDR3 DNA reads TGCGCCAGCAGCCACCGCCAGGGGGTATTTGGAAACACCATATATTTT. It translates to CASSHRQGVFGNTIYF.

The chain carries TRBV10-3 and TRBJ2-1; 11 nucleotides match TRBD2. In germline, CDR1 is ENHRY, CDR2 SYGVKD. V was pared by 1 base and J by 3 bases, with 2 bases of the junction left unmatched. The CDR3 runs to 16 residues. The CDR3 DNA reads TGTGCCATCAGTGAGTTTACTAGCGGGGGCTACAATGAGCAGTTCTTC. It encodes CAISEFTSGGYNEQFF.

V usage is TRBV5-1 and J usage is TRBJ1-1; a possible D gene is TRBD1 (6 bases). The V gene lost 4 bases and the J gene lost 0 bases, with 13 bases spanning the gap. Germline assignment: CDR1 SGHRS and CDR2 YFSETQ. CDR3 length: 15 amino acids. CDR3 sequence reads: CASSGGHALNTEAFF. DNA of the CDR3: TGCGCCAGCAGCGGGGGACACGCGCTGAACACTGAAGCTTTCTTT.

The V gene is TRBV18, the J gene TRBJ1-1; the D gene is possibly TRBD1 (6 bases). Germline-derived CDR1 and CDR2 are KGHSH and LQKENI. The CDR3 length is 15 residues. Trimming left V 5 bases short and J 6 bases short, with 19 bases between. The CDR3, as DNA: TGTGCCAGCTCATTTACCGGGGGGCTGTGGGCTGAAGCTTTCTTT. Protein product: CASSFTGGLWAEAFF.

The chain carries TRBV9 and TRBJ1-3, with TRBD1 matching over 9 bases. Germline V CDR1 and CDR2: SGDLS, YYNGEE. V was pared by 2 bases and J by 0 bases, with 3 bases of the junction left unmatched. CDR3 length: 16 residues. CDR3 protein: CASSVRDRDSGNTIYF. The CDR3 DNA sequence: TGTGCCAGCAGCGTCCGGGACAGGGACTCTGGAAACACCATATATTTT.

This chain joins TRBV6-5 and TRBJ1-2, with a possible D match to TRBD1 (5 bases). The CDR3 extends over 13 amino acids. The V end was cut by 5 bases, the J end by 2 bases, with 9 bases between. The germline V gene has CDR1 MNHEY and CDR2 SVGAGI. CDR3 sequence reads: CASSRGRNYGYTF. CDR3 DNA sequence: TGTGCCAGCAGTAGGGGCCGGAACTATGGCTACACCTTC.

The chain links TRBV7-3 to TRBJ2-1, with D perhaps matching TRBD1 (6 bases). The V and J ends lost 4 bases and 9 bases respectively, with 19 bases between them. Germline CDR1 reads SGHTA; CDR2 reads FQGTGA. This CDR3 has 15 residues. This chain's CDR3 is CASSSQTGTYGEQFF. The CDR3 DNA reads TGTGCCAGCAGCTCTCAGACAGGAACCTACGGTGAGCAGTTCTTC.

The V call is TRBV10-3, the J call TRBJ1-1; possible D gene TRBD1, 5 bases. This CDR3 region has 14 residues. Germline V gene lookup returns CDR1 ENHRY and CDR2 SYGVKD. Trimming shortened V by 3 bases and J by 3 bases, and 11 bases separated the two germline ends. As DNA, the CDR3 is TGTGCCATCAGTGAAGTCAGGGTGGACACTGAAGCTTTCTTT. Encoded protein: CAISEVRVDTEAFF.

J is TRBJ2-6 and V is TRBV5-1; tentatively, D is TRBD1 (5 bases). From germline, CDR1 is SGHRS and CDR2 YFSETQ. The ends were cut back, 1 base at V and 4 bases at J, with 12 bases in the middle. The CDR3 consists of 16 residues. The chain's CDR3 is CASSLTTGSGANVLTF. CDR3 coding DNA: TGCGCCAGCAGCTTGACCACAGGCTCCGGGGCCAACGTCCTGACTTTC.

This clone appeared a single time. The DNA of the CDR3 is TGCGCCAGCAGCCAGACCCGGGGAGATGGCAATGAGCAGTTCTTC. This codes for CASSQTRGDGNEQFF. The V call is TRBV5-1, the J call TRBJ2-1; possibly TRBD2 for D (5 bases). The length of the CDR3 is 15 residues. CDR1 SGHRS and CDR2 YFSETQ come from the germline V gene. V shed 4 bases and J shed 6 bases, with 17 bases lying between them. Supplemented by reference TRBV5-1 and TRBJ2-1, the full variable domain reads KAGVTQTPRYLIKTRGQQVTLSCSPISGHRSVSWYQQTPGQGLQFLFEYFSETQRNKGNFPGRFSGRQFSNSRSEMNVSTLELGDSALYLCASSQTRGDGNEQFFGPGTRLTVL.

This rearrangement joins TRBV27 to TRBJ2-5, with D possibly being TRBD2 (6 bases). The CDR3 spans 15 residues. Germline V gene sequence: CDR1 MNHEY, CDR2 SMNVEV (reference sequence). Trimming removed 9 bases at V and 5 bases at J, with 22 bases between. The CDR3, as DNA: TGTGCCAGTAAAAGAGGAGGGCAGGCCCATGAGACCCAGTACTTC. It translates to CASKRGGQAHETQYF.

Only one count was recorded for this clone. The chain carries TRBV9 and TRBJ2-7; tentative D call: TRBD2 (5 bases). V was shortened by 2 bases and J by 2 bases, with 14 bases between the two germline ends. This CDR3 region has 15 residues. Germline V gene data show CDR1 as SGDLS and CDR2 as YYNGEE. Written as DNA, the CDR3 is TGTGCCAGCAGCGTGGCCCTGGGGAGTCCCTACGAGCAGTACTTC. Its protein product is CASSVALGSPYEQYF. The entire variable domain, with the rest obtained from reference TRBV9 and TRBJ2-7, is as follows: DSGVTQTPKHLITATGQRVTLRCSPRSGDLSVYWYQQSLDQGLQFLIQYYNGEERAKGNILERFSAQQFPDLHSELNLSSLELGDSALYFCASSVALGSPYEQYFGPGTRLTVT.

This chain uses TRBV5-1 with TRBJ1-1, with D maybe TRBD1 (6 bases). This CDR3 is built from 14 residues. The V gene lost 0 bases and the J gene lost 3 bases, with 9 bases spanning the gap. Germline V gene sequence: CDR1 SGHRS, CDR2 YFSETQ. In DNA, the CDR3 is TGCGCCAGCAGCTTGGTACCAGGGGACACTGAAGCTTTCTTT. Translation gives CASSLVPGDTEAFF.

This chain links TRBV5-6 with TRBJ1-5; D is uncertain. The CDR3 is 15 amino acids. V lost 5 bases and J 6 bases, leaving 18 bases between the germline ends. CDR1 and CDR2 (germline): SGHDT, YYEEEE. In nucleotides, the CDR3 is TGTGCCAGCAGTCTGTGGTGGGTTCGAGGTCAGCCCCAGCATTTT. It codes for CASSLWWVRGQPQHF.

The V gene is TRBV7-2, the J gene TRBJ1-1; D gene uncertain. CDR3 length: 15 residues. Germline V gene sequence: CDR1 SGHTA, CDR2 FQGNSA. The V end lost 8 bases, the J end lost 6 bases, and 22 bases lay between the germline ends. The CDR3 loop reads CASSAPKGGVAEAFF. The CDR3 DNA is TGTGCCAGCTCAGCTCCCAAGGGAGGAGTGGCTGAAGCTTTCTTT.

The chain recombines TRBV13 with TRBJ2-1, with 11 positions matching TRBD2. CDR3 size: 16 residues. CDR1 and CDR2 (germline): PRHDT, FYEKMQ (reference sequence). The V segment lost 5 bases and the J segment 0 bases; nucleotides outside the gene matches: 3. The CDR3 protein is CASSPTSGGSYNEQFF. CDR3 coding DNA: TGTGCCAGCAGCCCTACTAGCGGGGGCTCCTACAATGAGCAGTTCTTC.

This clone was seen once. The chain links TRBV11-1 to TRBJ2-5; D possibly corresponds to TRBD2 (7 bases). The ends were cut back, 7 bases at V and 4 bases at J, with 13 bases in the middle. This CDR3 has 13 residues. Germline-derived CDR1 and CDR2 are SGHAT and FQDESV (reference sequence). The CDR3 loop is CASTLRGGETQYF. CDR3 nucleotides: TGTGCCAGCACCCTAAGGGGGGGAGAGACCCAGTACTTC.

The J gene is TRBJ1-1, the V gene TRBV18; D remains ambiguous. Germline CDR1 is KGHSH and CDR2 is LQKENI. Trimming left V 2 bases short and J 1 base short, with 17 bases between. The CDR3 has 17 residues. CDR3 DNA: TGTGCCAGCTCACCATTCGCCGGGCAGGCGGGGAACACTGAAGCTTTCTTT. It codes for CASSPFAGQAGNTEAFF.